The rows below give T cell receptor beta chains drawn from one sample of a study of regulatory T cells in long-lasting Graves disease. TCRdb passed the multiplex PCR reads through MiXCR, listing each CDR3 protein once. This repertoire shows hundreds of thousands of distinct CDR3 sequences, about a fifth found once; its top ten account for around 21%. The sample was peripheral blood mononuclear cells (PBMCs), taken when the disease was refractory, from a patient treated with antithyroid drugs. The receptors come from a female donor with Graves disease. The CDR3 runs from the conserved cysteine through the conserved F or W.

>TRBV14
CASSSSRQRFPETQYF
>TRBV6-1
CASAGLRGFYEQYF
>TRBV2
CASSLTRVQETQYF
>TRBV28
CASRSGTGRREQYF
>TRBV27
CASSGQGGSYGYTF
>TRBV27
CASSLVHSSNYEQYF
>TRBV20-1
CSAGHFADVKGEEISTDTQYF
>TRBV19
CASSIGGGPQHF
>TRBV2
CASNPGNSGGYEQYF
>TRBV11-2
CASSADRFTDTQYF
>TRBV20-1
CSAKQAGTAVLSTQYF
>TRBV3-1
CASSQVPGAGNTIYF
>TRBV28
CASSLSAGANYGYTF
>TRBV4-2
CASSQWDEGAQETQYF
>TRBV29-1
CSVSGTVNTGELFF
>TRBV12-3/TRBV12-4
CASSSSGKTYEQYF
>TRBV10-3
CAIKGTGGAGVRYTF
>TRBV7-2
CASSLAGGGLTYEQYF
>TRBV12-3/TRBV12-4
CASSRRGFDQPQHF
>TRBV20-1
CSARDERVYEQYF
>TRBV2
CASRTRLAGDSYNEQFF
>TRBV28
CASSSWEEKVRGYTF
>TRBV7-6
CASSLEAGHNEKLFF
>TRBV20-1
CSADSGTDPLTLHF
>TRBV10-2
CASSEGLSGKLFF
>TRBV5-6
CASSFHLAATYEQYF
>TRBV20-1
CSPRPLAEETQYF
>TRBV12-3/TRBV12-4
CASSLNQWAAGGYTF
>TRBV7-8
CASSLNEAEGEETQYF
>TRBV6-1
CASSGTSSYGYTF
>TRBV12-3/TRBV12-4
CASSQGGGGANVLTF
>TRBV12-5
CASAQRDGYGYTF
>TRBV10-3
CAISVSGENTEAFF